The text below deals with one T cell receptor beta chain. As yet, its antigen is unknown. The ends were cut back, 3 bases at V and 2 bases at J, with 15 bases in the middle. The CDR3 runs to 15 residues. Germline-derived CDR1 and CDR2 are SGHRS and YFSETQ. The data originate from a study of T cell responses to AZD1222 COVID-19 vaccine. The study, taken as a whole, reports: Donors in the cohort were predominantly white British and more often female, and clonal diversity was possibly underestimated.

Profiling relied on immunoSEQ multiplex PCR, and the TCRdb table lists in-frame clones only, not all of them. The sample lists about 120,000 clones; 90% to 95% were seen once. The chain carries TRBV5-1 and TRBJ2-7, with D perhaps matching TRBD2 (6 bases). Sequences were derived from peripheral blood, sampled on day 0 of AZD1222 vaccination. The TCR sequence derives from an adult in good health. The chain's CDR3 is CASSSSSALAYEQYF. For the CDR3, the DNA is TGCGCCAGCAGCTCCTCTAGCGCCCTAGCCTACGAGCAGTACTTC.